This T cell receptor (beta chain) was obtained from a study of cytomegalovirus exposure and HLA in healthy donors. Study results and limitations: Confirmation was obtained in vitro that a few CMV-associated chains are specific for CMV antigens. Most CMV-associated TCR beta chains appeared HLA-restricted in a later analysis. The likely explanation for a cluster of highly shared sequence variants was sequencing artifact. Later analysis placed DRB1 highest and HLA-C lowest in TCR association rates, which differed by HLA locus.

The CDR3 runs to 15 residues. The trim removed 3 bases at V and 5 bases at J, leaving 9 bases unmatched. Per germline, CDR1 SGDLS and CDR2 YYNGEE. Regarding this clone: Its antigen is not known.

13 Jbeta primers and 60 Vbeta primers were used for the PCR. Clones were sequenced by immunoSEQ multiplex PCR, and TCRdb holds only the in-frame ones, with some missing. Among tens of thousands of clones listed, approximately 80% were seen once. The source of this sequence is a man aged 50 to 59 in good health and CMV-seronegative. V and J are TRBV9 and TRBJ2-5; TRBD1 aligns across 8 bases. The sample consisted of PBMCs. CDR3 DNA: TGTGCCAGCAGCGCGGGGGACAGGCCAGGGGAGACCCAGTACTTC. Translating it yields CASSAGDRPGETQYF. The variable domain in full, completed from reference TRBV9 and TRBJ2-5, reads DSGVTQTPKHLITATGQRVTLRCSPRSGDLSVYWYQQSLDQGLQFLIQYYNGEERAKGNILERFSAQQFPDLHSELNLSSLELGDSALYFCASSAGDRPGETQYFGPGTRLLVL.